This T cell receptor beta chain is drawn from a study of blood T cell repertoires in COVID-19. Whole-study context: COVID-19 samples, acute and convalescent, were from the United States, Italy and Spain. The analysed material was cDNA or gDNA that came from T cells, B-cell-depleted T cells, or PBMCs.

Repertoires were generated with immunoSEQ multiplex PCR, while TCRdb's copy carries only in-frame clones and drops some. This sample has roughly 200,000 clones, with over 75% found just once. The junction had 3 bases not matched to a gene; V was cut back by 2 bases and J by 3 bases. Germline CDR1 is MNHNS and CDR2 is SASEGT. This CDR3 region has 15 residues. Sequencing input: peripheral blood. The rearrangement uses TRBV6-1 and TRBJ2-3; TRBD1 matches 9 bases. This receptor was taken from a man in his fifties who had recovered from COVID-19. The DNA for the CDR3 is TGTGCCAGCAGTGAACCGGGACAGGGAACAGATACGCAGTATTTT. Protein product: CASSEPGQGTDTQYF.